The T cell receptor beta chain under discussion was sequenced for a study of T-cell memory formation after mild COVID-19 listed by TCRdb under 2021. For context, the study as a whole: TCR sequence clusters from the two donors were found to be largely donor specific. Two young, previously healthy adult volunteers made up the cohort, one male and one female. T-cell clones expanding and contracting after mild COVID-19 in two donors were tracked by longitudinal TCRalpha and TCRbeta repertoire sequencing.

This clonotype was counted a few times. Its binding antigen is unknown. Per-base qualities were not stored, and no clone one base away is much larger. Overall results and qualifications from the work: Clones contracting from day 15 to 85 had balanced CD4/CD8 phenotypes, while a second wave expanding from day 15 to 37 was biased towards CD4+. Some responding clones were detected in pre-infection memory, suggesting pre-existing cross-reactive memory T cells joined the SARS-CoV-2 response. SARS-CoV-2 specificity was not confirmed for the second-wave clones peaking on day 37. Contracting CD4+ clones turned up mainly in the CM and EM memory subsets, whereas EMRA was where CD8+ clones were enriched. Only a couple of mild cases were covered by the study, and larger cohorts that include severe cases with pre-infection samples were considered necessary.

Ficoll-Paque density gradient centrifugation was the method used to isolate PBMCs. Sequenced on an Illumina NovaSeq 6000. Using 5'RACE with constant-segment primers, TCRalpha and TCRbeta cDNA libraries were constructed, with sample barcodes and unique molecular identifiers added in the process. RNA was extracted from every sample with Trizol reagent. Library amplification was performed in two PCR steps, and a second sample barcode and Illumina TruSeq adapters were introduced in the second step. The libraries were sequenced on an Illumina NovaSeq using 2 x 150 bp paired-end reads. The study's own analysis went as follows. The reads were demultiplexed and collapsed into UMI-guided consensus sequences using migec v1.2.7. Using mixcr v2.1.11, UMI consensuses were aligned to TRA and TRB V and J templates and then assembled into clonotypes. A clonotype was counted as expanded or contracted only when both edgeR and NoisET called the clonotype significant, with the noise models trained on biological replicates. edgeR calls used a false discovery rate-adjusted p below 0.01 and a log2 fold-change threshold of 1. As an exploratory analysis of dynamics, max-normalized trajectories of the 1000 most abundant clonotypes were examined with PCA combined with hierarchical clustering. Separately sequenced CD4+ and CD8+ repertoires were used to assign the CD4 or CD8 phenotype of responding clones. TCRdb cleaned the public reads at Q25 with fastp, built clones with MiXCR and kept in-frame beta chains. For every CDR3 protein sequence, its rows merge into one entry that carries the most common genes and DNA. The V and J calls follow TCRdb's processing rather than the paper's. The sample yields approximately 430,000 distinct CDR3 sequences; less than 25% were counted once. The top ten clones comprise around 14% of the sample.

V loses 0 bases, J loses 8 bases, and the germline ends lie 7 bases apart. From the cysteine through the phenylalanine, the CDR3 covers 12 amino acids. Kept here is only the CDR3 DNA, which spans 36 bases and is read in frame from base 1. CDR1 and CDR2 are read off the germline V gene as SGHTA and FQGNSA. The rearranged segments are TRBV7-2 and TRBJ1-1, with the D gene not confidently named. Sequencing was carried out using PBMCs or a T cell subset sorted from them (not recorded which). This TCR derives from an adult woman who had mild COVID-19 (a few samples of this study predate the infection). The sample titles of this study are shuffled in the database, so cell type and time point are left out; the donor was told from shared clones. The CDR3 reads CASSLAQWEAFF. The nucleotide sequence reads as follows: TGTGCCAGCAGCTTAGCGCAGTGGGAAGCTTTCTTT.